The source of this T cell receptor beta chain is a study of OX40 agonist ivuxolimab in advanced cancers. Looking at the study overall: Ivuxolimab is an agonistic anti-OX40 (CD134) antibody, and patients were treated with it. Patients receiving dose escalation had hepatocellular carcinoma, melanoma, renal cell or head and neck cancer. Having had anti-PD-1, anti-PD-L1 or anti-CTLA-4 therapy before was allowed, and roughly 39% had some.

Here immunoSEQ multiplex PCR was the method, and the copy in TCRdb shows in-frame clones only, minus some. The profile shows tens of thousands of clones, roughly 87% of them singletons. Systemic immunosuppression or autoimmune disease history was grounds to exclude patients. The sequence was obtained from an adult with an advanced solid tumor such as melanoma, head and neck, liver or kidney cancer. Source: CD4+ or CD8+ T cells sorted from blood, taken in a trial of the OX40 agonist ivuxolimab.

The CDR3 DNA follows: TGTGCCAGCAGCTTGGGTGTTACCACAGATACGCAGTATTTT. This codes for CASSLGVTTDTQYF. The chain combines TRBV11-2 with TRBJ2-3; D remains ambiguous. Germline loops: CDR1 SGHAT, CDR2 FQNNGV. The V and J ends lost 3 bases and 2 bases respectively, with 9 bases between them. The CDR3 spans 14 residues.